The entry below describes one T cell receptor (beta chain). Its antigen is unidentified. CDR3 length: 15 amino acids. CDR1 is SSHAT and CDR2 is FNYEAQ in the germline V gene (reference sequence). Losses at the gene ends were 5 bases for V and 1 base for J; bases not matched to a gene: 3. Researchers ran the PCR with 60 Vbeta and 13 Jbeta primers. Clones were read by immunoSEQ multiplex PCR, and TCRdb kept only the in-frame ones, dropping some. The sample comprises hundreds of thousands of clones, 80% to 90% of which are singletons, and more than 0.8% rests with the top ten. These data belong to a study of cytomegalovirus exposure and HLA in healthy donors. General observations from the study: In terms of immune exposure information, only CMV serostatus was available. Analyses of presence/absence relied on an assumption of roughly uniform sequencing depth across donors.

The rearrangement uses TRBV7-7 and TRBJ2-2; TRBD1 matches 8 bases. The receptor comes from a woman aged 18-29 years in good health and CMV-seronegative. The sequenced material came from PBMCs. CDR3 sequence (DNA): TGTGCCAGCAGCCCCAGGGGGCAGAACACCGGGGAGCTGTTTTTT. It is translated as CASSPRGQNTGELFF.